This T cell receptor beta chain was identified during a study of resident and recirculating memory T cells in vitiligo. Study-level background: Epidermis came from shave biopsies of lesional and nonlesional sites, plus PBMCs.

The CDR3 runs 15 residues. V gave up 2 bases and J gave up 0 bases; unmatched junction bases: 1. In germline, CDR1 is SGHDT, CDR2 YYEEEE. The table came from immunoSEQ multiplex PCR; TCRdb's copy has only in-frame clones and leaves some out. The repertoire includes tens of thousands of clones, just over 90% of them detected once, and around 4.6% sits in the top ten. The TCR was taken from a male donor with vitiligo. Source material: blood. V gene TRBV5-6 combines with J gene TRBJ2-1; 8 bases fit TRBD1. Here the CDR3 DNA reads TGTGCCAGCAGCTTCGGACAGGGCTCCTACAATGAGCAGTTCTTC. Encoded protein: CASSFGQGSYNEQFF.